The 20 T cell receptor beta chains given below trace back to one sample, sequenced in a study of shared clonotypes between healthy human individuals. Cells designated naive CD8 were CD45RO-negative and were positively selected for CCR7, with terminally differentiated effector memory CD45RA+ cells excluded. Profiling relied on immunoSEQ multiplex PCR, and the TCRdb table lists in-frame clones only, not all of them. The repertoire holds about 1,800,000 clones, with about 95% as singletons. The material sequenced was naive CD8+ T cells sorted from blood. The source of these receptors is a man between 18 and 29 years old in good health.

This chain connects TRBV7-9 to TRBJ1-1; D remains unclear. This CDR3 has 14 residues. The V gene's germline CDR1 is SEHNR and CDR2 FQNEAQ (reference sequence). The V and J ends lost 0 bases and 1 base respectively, with 6 bases between them. This CDR3 is CASSLANRNTEAFF. The CDR3, as DNA: TGTGCCAGCAGCTTAGCGAACAGGAACACTGAAGCTTTCTTT.

The chain couples TRBV9 to TRBJ2-1; the match to TRBD2 covers 12 bases. The CDR3 runs 14 residues. Germline V CDR1 and CDR2: SGDLS, YYNGEE. Trimming at V came to 3 bases and at J to 6 bases, leaving 1 base not matched to a gene. The CDR3 region has the DNA TGTGCCAGCAGCGAGGGACTAGCGGGCAATGAGCAGTTCTTC. Its protein product is CASSEGLAGNEQFF.

The rearrangement joins TRBV9 to TRBJ2-5, with a possible D match to TRBD2 (6 bases). In germline, CDR1 is SGDLS, CDR2 YYNGEE. The V gene lost 3 bases and the J gene lost 1 base, with 10 bases spanning the gap. The CDR3 is made up of 14 amino acids. The CDR3 loop is CASSAVGGQETQYF. The CDR3, as DNA: TGTGCCAGCAGCGCTGTGGGGGGCCAAGAGACCCAGTACTTC.

The chain uses TRBV7-2 and TRBJ2-2; possibly TRBD1 for D (6 bases). Germline V gene lookup returns CDR1 SGHTA and CDR2 FQGNSA. The CDR3 sequence is 16 residues long. Trimming took off 5 bases at V and 1 base at J, with 14 bases between the two ends. For the CDR3, the DNA is TGTGCCAGCAGCCCCCGACAGGAAATGAACACCGGGGAGCTGTTTTTT. This translates into CASSPRQEMNTGELFF.

J is TRBJ1-4 and V is TRBV6-8, with no clear D. CDR3 length: 15 amino acids. Between the trimmed V and J ends, which lost 4 bases and 8 bases, there was a span of 17 bases. Germline CDR1 and CDR2: MNHGY and SAAAGT. CDR3 protein: CASSSRLVYGEKLFF. DNA for the CDR3: TGTGCCAGCAGTTCTAGGCTGGTGTATGGAGAAAAACTGTTTTTT.

Comments on this clone: This sample also contains other DNA sequences that code for the same CDR3. This chain uses TRBV4-1 with TRBJ2-7; D is undetermined. Trimming removed 2 bases at V and 5 bases at J, with 7 bases between. CDR1 and CDR2 from the germline V gene are MGHRA and YSYEKL. The CDR3 length is 12 residues. The DNA of the CDR3 is TGCGCCAGCAGCCAAAATCGGGACGAGCAGTACTTC. This gives the protein CASSQNRDEQYF.

The chain recombines TRBV2 with TRBJ2-7; 9 bases are a match to TRBD2. The CDR3 extends over 14 amino acids. The germline CDR1 and CDR2 sequences are SNHLY and FYNNEI. J gave up 2 bases and V 7 bases, and 6 bases lay outside the gene matches. The CDR3 nucleotides read TGTGCCAGCAAGACGACTAGCGGTGCCTACGAGCAGTACTTC. Translating it yields CASKTTSGAYEQYF. Drawing the rest from reference TRBV2 and TRBJ2-7, the complete variable domain is EPEVTQTPSHQVTQMGQEVILRCVPISNHLYFYWYRQILGQKVEFLVSFYNNEISEKSEIFDDQFSVERPDGSNFTLKIRSTKLEDSAMYFCASKTTSGAYEQYFGPGTRLTVT.

The chain links TRBV6-6 to TRBJ1-1, with no clear D. The CDR3 is 12 amino acids. V was pared by 0 bases and J by 6 bases, with 5 bases between. Looked up from germline, CDR1 is MNHNY and CDR2 is SVGAGI (reference sequence). This CDR3 is CASSYSEAEAFF. For the CDR3, the DNA is TGTGCCAGCAGTTACTCAGAGGCTGAAGCTTTCTTT.

The genes are TRBV27 and TRBJ1-1, with TRBD1 as a possible D gene (5 bases). Trimming shortened V by 5 bases and J by 5 bases, and 15 bases separated the two germline ends. Germline V gene data show CDR1 as MNHEY and CDR2 as SMNVEV (reference sequence). The CDR3 is made up of 14 amino acids. The DNA for the CDR3 is TGTGCCAGCAGTGCGACAGTGCTGGGGACTGAAGCTTTCTTT. Translating it yields CASSATVLGTEAFF.

The CDR3 region has the DNA TGCGCCAGCAGCCAAGCGGGACAGTACAATGAGCAGTTCTTC. Translation: CASSQAGQYNEQFF. The chain recombines TRBV4-1 with TRBJ2-1; TRBD1 agrees at 7 bases. CDR3 length: 14 residues. Germline V gene data show CDR1 as MGHRA and CDR2 as YSYEKL. The trim removed 1 base at V and 4 bases at J, leaving 1 base unmatched.

The count of this clone is one. J is TRBJ1-1 and V is TRBV19; D is ambiguous. The CDR3 length is 12 residues. V was trimmed by 2 bases and J by 7 bases, leaving 8 bases between them. Germline V gives CDR1 LNHDA, CDR2 SQIVND (reference sequence). Here the CDR3 reads CASSITAFEAFF. CDR3 nucleotide sequence: TGTGCCAGTAGTATAACGGCTTTTGAAGCTTTCTTT.

The chain joins TRBV19 to TRBJ2-7; 9 nucleotides match TRBD1. CDR3 length: 14 residues. The junction had 10 bases not matched to a gene; V was cut back by 10 bases and J by 3 bases. Germline CDR1 LNHDA, CDR2 SQIVND (reference sequence). The CDR3: CATKQGAWDYEQYF. The CDR3 DNA follows: TGTGCCACCAAACAGGGGGCTTGGGACTACGAGCAGTACTTC. Based on the CDR3 plus reference TRBV19 and TRBJ2-7, the full variable domain is DGGITQSPKYLFRKEGQNVTLSCEQNLNHDAMYWYRQDPGQGLRLIYYSQIVNDFQKGDIAEGYSVSREKKESFPLTVTSAQKNPTAFYLCATKQGAWDYEQYFGPGTRLTVT.

This sequence joins TRBV28 and TRBJ1-1; D perhaps matches TRBD1 (6 bases). The V end was cut by 4 bases, the J end by 0 bases, with 12 bases between. This CDR3 is 15 amino acids long. CDR1 and CDR2 from the germline V gene are MDHEN and SYDVKM. Here the CDR3 reads CASSSYRALNTEAFF. The CDR3 DNA follows: TGTGCCAGCAGTTCTTACAGGGCTCTGAACACTGAAGCTTTCTTT.

This chain connects TRBV2 to TRBJ1-3; D uncertain. The V gene lost 8 bases and the J gene lost 2 bases, with 10 bases spanning the gap. This CDR3 spans 13 amino acids. CDR1 is SNHLY, CDR2 FYNNEI, per germline. The CDR3 sequence: CASLPVTGNTIYF. The DNA for the CDR3 is TGTGCCAGCCTGCCAGTGACTGGAAACACCATATATTTT.

This chain joins TRBV2 and TRBJ2-3, with 11 bases aligning to TRBD2. Germline V CDR1 and CDR2: SNHLY, FYNNEI. Unmatched junction bases numbered 11, after V lost 1 base and J lost 5 bases. The CDR3 is 18 residues long. Here the CDR3 DNA reads TGTGCCAGCAGTGAAGGACTAGCGGGGTTCGGGCAGGAAGATACGCAGTATTTT. Its translation is CASSEGLAGFGQEDTQYF.

This chain uses TRBV10-1 with TRBJ2-3, with 15 bases lining up with TRBD2. The germline V gene encodes CDR1 WNHNN and CDR2 SYGVQD (reference sequence). The CDR3 loop spans 16 amino acids. Trimming removed 6 bases from V and 3 bases from J; junction bases left unmatched: 4. The CDR3: CASRGLAGGMTDTQYF. The CDR3 DNA is TGCGCCAGCAGGGGACTAGCGGGAGGAATGACAGATACGCAGTATTTT.

V gene TRBV11-2 combines with J gene TRBJ1-2; D remains unclear. Germline assignment: CDR1 SGHAT and CDR2 FQNNGV. This CDR3 comprises 14 residues. V was cut by 0 bases and J by 6 bases, with 11 bases left in between. The CDR3 sequence: CASSLELTIHGYTF. The CDR3 nucleotides read TGTGCCAGCAGCTTAGAATTAACAATTCATGGCTACACCTTC.

The V call is TRBV5-5, the J call TRBJ1-1; no reliable D call. Per the germline V gene, CDR1 is SGHKS and CDR2 is YYEKEE (reference sequence). The CDR3 covers 14 residues. V was clipped by 0 bases and J by 0 bases, with 6 bases between them. The CDR3 bases are TGTGCCAGCAGCTTGGAAGATATGAACACTGAAGCTTTCTTT. Protein product: CASSLEDMNTEAFF.

The CDR3 spells CASSKGAGYNSPLHF. For the CDR3, the DNA is TGTGCCAGCAGTAAAGGGGCGGGCTATAATTCACCCCTCCACTTT. The chain has TRBV27 and TRBJ1-6; D is possibly TRBD1 (5 bases). The CDR3 spans 15 residues. The ends were cut back, 5 bases at V and 3 bases at J, with 11 bases in the middle. CDR1 is MNHEY and CDR2 is SMNVEV in the germline V gene (reference sequence).

This clone was recorded only once. The rearrangement links TRBV9 to TRBJ1-1; tentatively, D is TRBD1 (5 bases). CDR3 size: 15 residues. Trimming left V 0 bases short and J 4 bases short, with 13 bases between. Germline V gene lookup returns CDR1 SGDLS and CDR2 YYNGEE. Here the CDR3 DNA reads TGTGCCAGCAGCGTAGACCTAGGGGCAGGCACTGAAGCTTTCTTT. It is translated as CASSVDLGAGTEAFF.